This TCR beta chain emerged from a study of shared clonotypes between healthy human individuals. The material for each subset, its genomic DNA, was split evenly across several immunoSEQ plates. Unsorted PBMC DNA was run through sequencing on ten immunoSEQ deep assay plates. The protocol was immunoSEQ multiplex PCR, while the TCRdb copy is restricted to in-frame clones and leaves out a portion. This sample has about 480,000 clones, with 79% found just once. A word on this clone: This same CDR3 is encoded by further DNA sequences in the sample.

The CDR3 totals 15 residues. Trimming took 2 bases from V and 1 from J, leaving 11 bases between them. CDR1 is SEHNR, CDR2 FQNEAQ, per germline (reference sequence). The chain has TRBV7-9 and TRBJ2-5, with D possibly being TRBD1 (5 bases). The sequence was collected from a woman in her thirties or forties in good health. Some clones in this sample may be carry-over from other donors' samples. What was sequenced was PBMCs. The CDR3 DNA is TGTGCCAGCAGCTTAAGGGGCGGTCTCCAAGAGACCCAGTACTTC. Its protein product is CASSLRGGLQETQYF.